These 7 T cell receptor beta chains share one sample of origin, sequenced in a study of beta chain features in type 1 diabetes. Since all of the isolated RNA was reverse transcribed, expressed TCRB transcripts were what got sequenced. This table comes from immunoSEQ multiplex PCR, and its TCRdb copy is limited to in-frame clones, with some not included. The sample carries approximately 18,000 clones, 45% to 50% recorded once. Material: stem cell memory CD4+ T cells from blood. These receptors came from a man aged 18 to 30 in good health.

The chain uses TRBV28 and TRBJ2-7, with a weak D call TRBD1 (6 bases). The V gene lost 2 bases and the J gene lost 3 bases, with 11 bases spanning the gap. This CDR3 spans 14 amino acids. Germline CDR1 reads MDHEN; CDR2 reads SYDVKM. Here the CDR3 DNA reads TGTGCCAGCAGTTTAATTGGGGGCCGCTACGAGCAGTACTTC. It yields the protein CASSLIGGRYEQYF.

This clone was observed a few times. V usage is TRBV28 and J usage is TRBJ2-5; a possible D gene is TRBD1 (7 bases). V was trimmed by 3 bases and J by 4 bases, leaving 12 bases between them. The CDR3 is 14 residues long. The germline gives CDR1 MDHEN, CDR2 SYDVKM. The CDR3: CASSFSQGGETQYF. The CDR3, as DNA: TGTGCCAGCAGTTTTAGCCAGGGGGGAGAGACCCAGTACTTC.

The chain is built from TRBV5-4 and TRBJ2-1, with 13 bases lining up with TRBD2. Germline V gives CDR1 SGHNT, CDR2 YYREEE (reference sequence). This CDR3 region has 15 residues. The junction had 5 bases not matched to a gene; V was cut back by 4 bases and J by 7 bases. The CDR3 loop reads CASSPGLAGVNEQFF. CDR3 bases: TGTGCCAGCAGCCCCGGACTAGCGGGAGTTAATGAGCAGTTCTTC.

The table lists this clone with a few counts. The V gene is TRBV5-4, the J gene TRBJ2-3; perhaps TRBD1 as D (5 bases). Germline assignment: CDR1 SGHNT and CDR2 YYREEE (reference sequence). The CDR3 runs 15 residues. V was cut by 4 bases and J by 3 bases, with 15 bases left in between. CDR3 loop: CASSISGSGTDTQYF. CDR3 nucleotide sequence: TGTGCCAGCAGCATATCAGGGTCCGGGACAGATACGCAGTATTTT. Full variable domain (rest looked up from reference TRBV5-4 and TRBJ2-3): ETGVTQSPTHLIKTRGQQVTLRCSSQSGHNTVSWYQQALGQGPQFIFQYYREEENGRGNFPPRFSGLQFPNYSSELNVNALELDDSALYLCASSISGSGTDTQYFGPGTRLTVL.

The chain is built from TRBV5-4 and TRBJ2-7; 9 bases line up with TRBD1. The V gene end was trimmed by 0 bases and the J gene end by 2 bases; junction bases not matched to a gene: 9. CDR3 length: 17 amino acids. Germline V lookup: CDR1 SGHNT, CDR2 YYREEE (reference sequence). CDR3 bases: TGTGCCAGCAGCTTGGGCCTCCTCCGGGACAGGGCCTACGAGCAGTACTTC. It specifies CASSLGLLRDRAYEQYF.

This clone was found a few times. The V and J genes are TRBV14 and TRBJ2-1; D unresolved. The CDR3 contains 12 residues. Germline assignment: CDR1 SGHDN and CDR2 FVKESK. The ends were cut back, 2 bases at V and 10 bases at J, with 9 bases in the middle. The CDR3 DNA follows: TGTGCCAGCAGCCAACCCGGGTTAGAGCAGTTCTTC. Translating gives CASSQPGLEQFF. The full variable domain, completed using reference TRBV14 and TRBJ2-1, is EAGVTQFPSHSVIEKGQTVTLRCDPISGHDNLYWYRRVMGKEIKFLLHFVKESKQDESGMPNNRFLAERTGGTYSTLKVQPAELEDSGVYFCASSQPGLEQFFGPGTRLTVL.

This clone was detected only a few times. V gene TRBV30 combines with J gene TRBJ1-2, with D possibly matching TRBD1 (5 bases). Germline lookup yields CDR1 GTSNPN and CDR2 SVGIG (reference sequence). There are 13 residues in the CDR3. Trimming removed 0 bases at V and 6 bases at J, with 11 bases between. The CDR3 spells CAWSVRQGDGYTF. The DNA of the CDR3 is TGTGCCTGGAGTGTACGGCAGGGTGATGGCTACACCTTC.